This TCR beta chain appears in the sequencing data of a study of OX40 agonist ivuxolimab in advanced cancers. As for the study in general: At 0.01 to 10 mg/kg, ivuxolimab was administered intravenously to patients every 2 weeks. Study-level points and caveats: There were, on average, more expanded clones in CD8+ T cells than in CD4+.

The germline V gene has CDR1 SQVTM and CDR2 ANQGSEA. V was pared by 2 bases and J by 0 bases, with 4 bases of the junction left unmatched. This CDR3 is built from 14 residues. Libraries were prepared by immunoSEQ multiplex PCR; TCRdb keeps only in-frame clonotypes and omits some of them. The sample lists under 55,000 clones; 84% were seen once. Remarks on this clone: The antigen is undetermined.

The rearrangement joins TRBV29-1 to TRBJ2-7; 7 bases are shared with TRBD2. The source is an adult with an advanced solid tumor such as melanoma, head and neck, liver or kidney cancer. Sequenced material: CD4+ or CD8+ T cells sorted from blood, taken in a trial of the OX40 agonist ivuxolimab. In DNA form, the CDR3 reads TGCAGCGTTGAAAGGATAGCGGGCTCCTACGAGCAGTACTTC. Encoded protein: CSVERIAGSYEQYF.